This passage covers 10 T cell receptor beta chains from one sample sequenced in a study of kidney transplant recipient with SARS-CoV-2 infection. In TCRdb, the reads were re-called with MiXCR into one record per CDR3 protein. The profile covers approximately 240,000 distinct CDR3 sequences, with more than 25% appearing a single time and less than 8.5% taken by the ten largest. This sample comprised a blood sample, obtained at baseline and between days 110 and 120 from a kidney transplant recipient. The receptors come from a young adult male patient who had COVID-19 and was a kidney transplant recipient. Some T cells may be transferred from the graft donor.

This clonotype was seen a handful of times. The chain recombines TRBV4-2 with TRBJ2-5; D gene ambiguous. This CDR3 contains 13 residues. The V end lost 1 base, the J end lost 2 bases, and 5 bases lay between the germline ends. The germline V gene has CDR1 LGHNA and CDR2 YNFKEQ. CDR3 amino acids: CASSQARQETQYF. Written as DNA, the CDR3 is TGTGCCAGCAGCCAAGCCAGACAAGAGACCCAGTACTTC.

This clonotype was seen many times. The chain combines TRBV27 with TRBJ2-7, with D perhaps given as TRBD1 or TRBD2 (5 bases each). The CDR3 consists of 14 residues. Deletions cut 6 bases from V and 0 bases from J, with 12 bases between. Germline V lookup: CDR1 MNHEY, CDR2 SMNVEV (reference sequence). The DNA for the CDR3 is TGTGCCAGCAGGGGACCTTCGAGCTCCTACGAGCAGTACTTC. Translated, it gives CASRGPSSSYEQYF.

This clonotype was recorded many times. CDR3 protein: CASSTTAPISIRTEAFF. CDR3 DNA sequence: TGTGCCAGCAGCACCACGGCTCCCATTTCAATTCGCACTGAAGCTTTCTTT. The rearrangement links TRBV3-1 to TRBJ1-1; D unclear. This CDR3 is 17 amino acids long. Trimming left V 5 bases short and J 4 bases short, with 23 bases between. Germline V gene data show CDR1 as LGHDT and CDR2 as YNNKEL (reference sequence).

The J gene is TRBJ2-1, the V gene TRBV20-1, with 7 bases that match TRBD1. Germline V gene sequence: CDR1 DFQATT, CDR2 SNEGSKA (reference sequence). V lost 5 bases to trimming and J lost 9 bases; unmatched junction nucleotides: 13. The CDR3 has 14 amino acids. This chain's CDR3 is CSAGGQFEYGEQFF. The CDR3 nucleotides read TGCAGTGCTGGGGGACAGTTCGAATATGGTGAGCAGTTCTTC.

This clonotype showed up many times. The V call is TRBV5-6, the J call TRBJ2-5; 9 bases map to TRBD1. The CDR3 is made up of 14 amino acids. Germline values: CDR1 SGHDT, CDR2 YYEEEE. Losses at the gene ends were 3 bases for V and 6 bases for J; bases not matched to a gene: 6. The CDR3 is CASSSGQGLKTQYF. CDR3 sequence (DNA): TGTGCCAGCAGCTCAGGACAGGGGTTGAAGACCCAGTACTTC.

This clonotype has a count of ten or more. J is TRBJ2-7 and V is TRBV27, with 16 bases matching TRBD2. The length of the CDR3 is 17 residues. Germline V gives CDR1 MNHEY, CDR2 SMNVEV (reference sequence). Trimming at V came to 6 bases and at J to 6 bases, leaving 11 bases not matched to a gene. The CDR3 DNA is TGTGCCAGCAGCCGGGGCCTTGGGACTAGCGGGAGGGGCGAGCAGTACTTC. It specifies CASSRGLGTSGRGEQYF.

This clonotype was counted once. This is likely a read error, given that the CDR3 carries no conserved phenylalanine or tryptophan at its end. Because the CDR3's place on the DNA is in doubt, the DNA is left out and the CDR3 is given as listed by TCRdb. The chain couples TRBV9 to TRBJ1-2. A total of 16 residues make up the CDR3, ends included. Germline CDR1 reads SGDLS; CDR2 reads YYNGEE. CDR3 amino acids: CASQCQDARKTYGDTC.

This clonotype was seen many times. V gene TRBV5-1 combines with J gene TRBJ2-7; TRBD2 might be the D (6 bases). Germline V lookup: CDR1 SGHRS, CDR2 YFSETQ. The ends were cut back, 4 bases at V and 6 bases at J, with 17 bases in the middle. The CDR3 runs 14 residues. The CDR3 sequence is CASSGTGSSLEQYF. The CDR3 DNA follows: TGCGCCAGCAGCGGTACCGGGAGCTCTCTCGAGCAGTACTTC.

About this clonotype: Since a much larger clone is just one base distant, this may be a read error. The CDR3 spells CASSVNRLDTQCF. In DNA, the CDR3 is TGTGCCAGCAGTGTAAACAGGTTGGATACGCAGTGTTTT. The chain is built from TRBV6-4 and TRBJ2-3; tentatively, D is TRBD1 (5 bases). The germline V gene encodes CDR1 MRHNA and CDR2 SNTAGT. This CDR3 comprises 13 residues.

In its sample, this clonotype was seen many times. This chain connects TRBV12-3 or TRBV12-4 to TRBJ2-1; D is unclear. The CDR3 totals 15 residues. V was cut by 1 base and J by 8 bases, with 15 bases left in between. In DNA, the CDR3 is TGTGCCAGCAGTTTAGTCGGTTTAGGGTCCGATGAGCAGTTCTTC. Translating gives CASSLVGLGSDEQFF.